The sample holds many counts of the clone carrying this TCR beta chain. Its antigen is not identified. The sample belongs to a study of CD8 T cells in ankylosing spondylitis. Study conclusions and caveats: Some of the motif variants had earlier been found in reactive arthritis patients' fluid and blood. What seemed typical of ankylosing spondylitis blood was a TCR beta motif built from several highly homologous variants.

MiXCR, run by TCRdb on the 5' RACE reads, gives a single entry per CDR3 protein. The data show approximately 150,000 distinct CDR3 sequences, roughly 30% seen once. The CDR3 is made up of 13 amino acids. The V gene end was trimmed by 8 bases and the J gene end by 7 bases; junction bases not matched to a gene: 8. Per germline, CDR1 SNHLY and CDR2 FYNNEI. This receptor was obtained from a male donor with ankylosing spondylitis. Material for sequencing was synovial fluid, either unsorted or a sorted T cell fraction (not recorded which). This sequence joins TRBV2 and TRBJ1-2; TRBD1 matches 9 bases. DNA of the CDR3: TGTGCCAGCCGGGACAGGGACCTTGGTGGCTACACCTTC. It translates to CASRDRDLGGYTF.